Shown below are 28 T cell receptor beta chains from a single sample sequenced in a study of esophageal squamous cell carcinoma under preoperative chemotherapy. Time point noted: before preoperative PTX-NDP chemotherapy. TCRdb called the PCR reads again in MiXCR, with one record for every CDR3 protein. Of tens of thousands of distinct CDR3 sequences in the sample, roughly half were seen once. Collection took place from a patient given preoperative chemotherapy. The receptors were sampled from a human donor with esophageal squamous cell carcinoma. The donor label of this sample is uncertain.

The chain uses TRBV7-9 and TRBJ1-1, with no clear D. CDR1 and CDR2 (germline): SEHNR, FQNEAQ (reference sequence). Between the trimmed V and J ends, which lost 5 bases and 7 bases, there was a span of 11 bases. The CDR3 totals 12 residues. Here the CDR3 reads CASSRTADEAFF. The CDR3 DNA sequence: TGTGCCAGCAGCAGGACCGCTGATGAAGCTTTCTTT.

The chain carries TRBV7-9 and TRBJ2-1; D not resolved. CDR1 and CDR2 (germline): SEHNR, FQNEAQ (reference sequence). V lost 1 base and J 5 bases, leaving 9 bases between the germline ends. The CDR3 covers 14 residues. This chain's CDR3 is CASSLDLPDNEQFF. The CDR3 DNA sequence: TGTGCCAGCAGCTTAGACCTCCCGGACAATGAGCAGTTCTTC.

This clonotype was detected only once. Because it lacks the conserved phenylalanine or tryptophan at the end, this CDR3 is likely a read error. The chain joins TRBV6-1 to TRBJ2-5; D possibly matches TRBD1 or TRBD2 (6 bases each). The DNA end is more similar to TRBJ2-1, so the J call may be wrong. From germline, CDR1 is MNHNS and CDR2 SASEGT. CDR3 size: 13 residues. The CDR3 DNA follows: TGTGCCAGCACCACCGAGCCGGGGGCGACCCAGTTCTCC. This encodes CASTTEPGATQFS.

This chain connects TRBV11-3 to TRBJ2-5, with 10 bases lining up with TRBD2. The CDR3 spans 16 residues. V shed 3 bases, J shed 2 bases, and the junction held 6 bases outside the gene matches. CDR1 SGHNT and CDR2 YENEEA come from the germline V gene. The CDR3 loop reads CASSFGLAGEQETQYF. The CDR3 DNA follows: TGTGCCAGCAGCTTCGGGCTAGCGGGGGAACAAGAGACCCAGTACTTC.

The table lists this clonotype with a few counts. The DNA of the CDR3 is TGTGCCAGCAGCTCAGCAGCGGGGTGGGAGCAGTTCTTC. Translated: CASSSAAGWEQFF. The chain recombines TRBV11-3 with TRBJ2-7; TRBD2 matches at 7 bases. The tail of the sequence fits TRBJ2-1 better, so the J call may be wrong. This CDR3 is 13 amino acids long. Germline V gene lookup returns CDR1 SGHNT and CDR2 YENEEA.

This clonotype appeared many times. This sequence joins TRBV11-3 and TRBJ2-1, with 11 bases that match TRBD2. The CDR3 loop spans 15 amino acids. Germline values: CDR1 SGHNT, CDR2 YENEEA. With V trimmed by 0 bases and J by 8 bases, 3 bases remained unmatched. The CDR3 DNA is TGTGCCAGCAGCTTAGACGGACTAGCGGGCGATGAGCAGTTCTTC. Amino acids: CASSLDGLAGDEQFF.

This clonotype is a singleton in its sample. The junction and the germline gene differ at one end; a read error may be behind it. V usage is TRBV12-3 or TRBV12-4 and J usage is TRBJ2-2; D assignment may be TRBD1 or TRBD2 (5 bases each). CDR3 size: 15 residues. This CDR3 is CASSLDGTSTGALYF. For the CDR3, the DNA is TGTGCCAGCAGTTTAGACGGGACCTCGACCGGGGCGCTGTATTTT.

This clonotype has a count of ten or more. This chain links TRBV7-2 with TRBJ2-7, with 7 bases lining up with TRBD1. Germline V CDR1 and CDR2: SGHTA, FQGNSA. The CDR3 is 14 amino acids. V was pared by 5 bases and J by 6 bases, with 10 bases of the junction left unmatched. CDR3 sequence reads: CASSIRGRVGEQYF. As DNA, the CDR3 is TGTGCCAGCAGCATTAGGGGGCGAGTAGGCGAGCAGTACTTC.

J is TRBJ2-3 and V is TRBV10-3; possibly TRBD2 for D (5 bases). From germline, CDR1 is ENHRY and CDR2 SYGVKD. Trimming removed 0 bases from V and 14 bases from J, with 18 bases in between. There are 14 residues in the CDR3. CDR3 protein: CAISESIEGEALYF. The CDR3 nucleotides read TGTGCCATCAGTGAGTCGATAGAGGGCGAGGCGCTGTATTTT.

This clonotype occurred many times. The chain carries TRBV6-2 or TRBV6-3 and TRBJ2-7; no clear D. Germline-derived CDR1 and CDR2 are MNHEY and SVGEGT. This CDR3 is built from 13 residues. Trimming left V 2 bases short and J 2 bases short, with 7 bases between. Here the CDR3 DNA reads TGTGCCAGCAGTTACAGGGCAGCCTACGAGCAGTACTTC. Encoded protein: CASSYRAAYEQYF.

The chain carries TRBV7-2 and TRBJ2-3, with D unclear. Looked up from germline, CDR1 is SGHTA and CDR2 is FQGNSA. V was shortened by 7 bases and J by 3 bases, with 14 bases between the two germline ends. The CDR3 totals 14 residues. The CDR3 loop reads CASNIRTGTDTQYF. In DNA form, the CDR3 reads TGTGCCAGCAATATCAGGACCGGGACAGATACGCAGTATTTT.

Regarding this clonotype: A junction boundary mismatches the germline segment, possibly from a read error. V is TRBV7-3 and J is TRBJ2-5, with 10 bases aligning to TRBD1. TRBJ2-7 explains the end of the DNA better; the J call may be wrong. Per the germline V gene, CDR1 is SGHTA and CDR2 is FQGTGA. The CDR3 is 15 amino acids. The CDR3 loop is CASSVTGTGVYEQYF. CDR3 coding DNA: TGTGCCAGCAGCGTAACCGGGACAGGGGTCTACGAGCAGTACTTC.

There are a few counts of this clonotype. The CDR3 sequence: CASSLGAGTGTYEQYF. CDR3 in DNA: TGTGCCAGCAGCTTAGGGGCCGGGACGGGAACCTACGAGCAGTACTTC. The gene calls are TRBV7-6 and TRBJ2-5; D tentatively reads TRBD1 or TRBD2 (5 bases each). The J call may be faulty, since TRBJ2-7 better matches the DNA end. CDR3 size: 16 residues. Germline V gene lookup returns CDR1 SGHVS and CDR2 FNYEAQ.

This clonotype was observed a handful of times. An end of the junction differs from the germline gene, which may be a read error. This rearrangement joins TRBV7-7 to TRBJ2-1; D is unclear. This CDR3 has 13 amino acids. Per the germline V gene, CDR1 is SSHAT and CDR2 is FNYEAQ (reference sequence). DNA for the CDR3: TGTGCTAGCAGTCCGAGCTCCTACAATGAGCAGTTCTTC. It is translated as CASSPSSYNEQFF.

The chain recombines TRBV29-1 with TRBJ2-1; D may match TRBD1 or TRBD2 (5 bases each). The last part of the DNA fits TRBJ2-5 better; the J call may be wrong. CDR3 length equals 12 residues. From germline, CDR1 is SQVTM and CDR2 ANQGSEA. The CDR3, as DNA: TGCAGCGTTGAATCGAGGGGAGAGACCCAGTACTTC. It is translated as CSVESRGETQYF.

The table lists this clonotype with many counts. The genes are TRBV11-3 and TRBJ2-1; 14 bases map to TRBD2. The length of the CDR3 is 16 residues. Germline assignment: CDR1 SGHNT and CDR2 YENEEA. V shed 4 bases, J shed 9 bases, and the junction held 8 bases outside the gene matches. CDR3 in amino acids: CASSSMTSGGGCEQFF. As DNA, the CDR3 is TGTGCCAGCAGCTCCATGACTAGCGGGGGGGGTTGTGAGCAGTTCTTC.

This clonotype was observed at least ten times. V and J are TRBV12-3 or TRBV12-4 and TRBJ2-1, with TRBD2 matching over 12 bases. The J call is doubtful: the DNA matches TRBJ2-7 better. The CDR3 sequence is 16 residues long. The CDR3 loop reads CASSSTSGGSYNEQYF. DNA for the CDR3: TGTGCCAGCAGTTCGACTAGCGGGGGATCCTACAATGAGCAGTACTTC.

The chain joins TRBV28 to TRBJ2-2, with 8 bases that match TRBD2. The CDR3 length is 16 residues. V was pared by 5 bases and J by 4 bases, with 9 bases of the junction left unmatched. Germline CDR1 reads MDHEN; CDR2 reads SYDVKM. CDR3 sequence reads: CASSPPGGGVTGELFF. As DNA, the CDR3 is TGTGCCAGCAGTCCGCCGGGAGGGGGGGTCACCGGGGAGCTGTTTTTT. Variable domain in full (rest from reference TRBV28 and TRBJ2-2): DVKVTQSSRYLVKRTGEKVFLECVQDMDHENMFWYRQDPGLGLRLIYFSYDVKMKEKGDIPEGYSVSREKKERFSLILESASTNQTSMYLCASSPPGGGVTGELFFGEGSRLTVL.

The table lists this clonotype with a few counts. The genes are TRBV6-5 and TRBJ1-1; 9 nucleotides line up with TRBD1. The CDR3 extends over 15 amino acids. Trimming cost V 4 bases and J 2 bases; bases outside gene matches: 5. Germline CDR1 MNHEY, CDR2 SVGAGI. CDR3 protein: CASSSQDRGNTEAFF. CDR3 bases: TGTGCCAGCAGTTCCCAGGACAGGGGTAACACTGAAGCTTTCTTT.

This clonotype was counted a single time. Since no conserved phenylalanine or tryptophan closes the CDR3, a read error is the likely cause. No DNA is shown, since the ends of the CDR3 on it are uncertain; the CDR3 is the one TCRdb lists. The chain couples TRBV7-9 to TRBJ2-5; the table gives TRBD1 as D, unverified against the DNA. The CDR3 sequence runs 16 residues, both termini included. Germline V CDR1 and CDR2: SEHNR, FQNEAQ (reference sequence). CDR3 amino acids: CASSQGGGGGQETQFS.

In its sample, this clonotype was seen once. The chain links TRBV6-1 to TRBJ2-1; TRBD1 aligns across 8 bases. V lost 6 bases to trimming and J lost 8 bases; unmatched junction nucleotides: 12. Germline CDR1 reads MNHNS; CDR2 reads SASEGT. The CDR3 contains 15 residues. The CDR3 DNA reads TGTGCCAGCAGCTTGACAGGGGAAGGTTGGGATGAGCAGTTCTTC. This codes for CASSLTGEGWDEQFF.

The CDR3 nucleotides are TGTGCCAGCAGCGATAGGATCGGGGGCGGGGACCAAGATACGCAGTACTTC. This sequence encodes CASSDRIGGGDQDTQYF. J is TRBJ2-3 and V is TRBV7-2; D may match TRBD1 or TRBD2 (6 bases each). Near its end, the DNA agrees better with TRBJ2-7, so the J call may be wrong. CDR3 length: 17 amino acids. The germline CDR1 and CDR2 sequences are SGHTA and FQGNSA.

As concerns this clonotype: The junction differs from germline at one of its ends, possibly a read error. The chain joins TRBV20-1 to TRBJ2-3, with D tentatively TRBD1 (6 bases). CDR3 length: 12 amino acids. Germline CDR1 DFQATT, CDR2 SNEGSKA (reference sequence). CDR3 region: CSASAQGYAQYF. In DNA, the CDR3 is TGCAGTGCTAGTGCACAGGGTTATGCGCAGTATTTC.

This clonotype occurred once. This chain uses TRBV6-1 with TRBJ1-1, with D unclear. Germline CDR1 MNHNS, CDR2 SASEGT. V lost 7 bases to trimming and J lost 3 bases, with 18 bases between them. This CDR3 has 15 residues. The CDR3 sequence is CASTEAGVRDTEAFF. The DNA of the CDR3 is TGTGCCAGCACCGAAGCCGGGGTGCGGGACACTGAAGCTTTCTTT.

Concerning this clonotype: No conserved phenylalanine or tryptophan ends this CDR3, so it is likely a read error. The chain couples TRBV7-6 to TRBJ2-5; 7 nucleotides align to TRBD2. The germline V gene encodes CDR1 SGHVS and CDR2 FNYEAQ. The CDR3 length is 17 residues. The DNA for the CDR3 is TGTGCCGGCAGCTCCACACCCCGGACTAGGCGGGGAGAGTCCCAGTACTCG. Translation: CAGSSTPRTRRGESQYS.

This clonotype was seen repeatedly, ten times or more. V gene TRBV7-3 combines with J gene TRBJ1-6, with no clear D. CDR3 size: 12 residues. Trimming pared 3 bases from V and 9 bases from J, leaving 6 bases between. Germline CDR1 and CDR2: SGHTA and FQGTGA. As DNA, the CDR3 is TGTGCCAGCAGCTTTATCCGTTCACCCCTCCACTTT. Translated: CASSFIRSPLHF.

This clonotype is classed as medium-sized. The CDR3 sequence: CASSFWTGGNTGELFF. DNA for the CDR3: TGTGCCAGCAGTTTTTGGACAGGAGGGAACACCGGGGAGCTGTTTTTT. The chain has TRBV6-5 and TRBJ2-2; TRBD1 aligns across 7 bases. CDR3 size: 16 residues. The J segment lost 1 base and the V segment lost 4 bases, leaving 6 bases of the junction unmatched. Germline V gives CDR1 MNHEY, CDR2 SVGAGI.

CDR3 residues: CASSLDEGGGGANVLTF. Written as DNA, the CDR3 is TGCGCCAGCAGCTTGGATGAAGGGGGCGGCGGGGCCAACGTCCTGACTTTC. This chain links TRBV5-1 with TRBJ2-6; 7 bases are shared with TRBD1. CDR1 and CDR2 (germline): SGHRS, YFSETQ. The CDR3 runs to 17 residues. Trimming took 0 bases from V and 4 from J; bases not matched to a gene: 7.